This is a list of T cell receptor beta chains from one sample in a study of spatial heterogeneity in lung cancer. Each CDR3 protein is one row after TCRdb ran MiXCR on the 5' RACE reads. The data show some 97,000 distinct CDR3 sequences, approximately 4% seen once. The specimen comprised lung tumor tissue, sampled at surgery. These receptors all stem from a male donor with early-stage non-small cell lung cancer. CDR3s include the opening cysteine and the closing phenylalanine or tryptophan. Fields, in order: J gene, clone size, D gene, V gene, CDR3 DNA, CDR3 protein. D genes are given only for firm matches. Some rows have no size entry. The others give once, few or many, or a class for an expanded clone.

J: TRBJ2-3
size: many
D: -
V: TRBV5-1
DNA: TGCGCCAGCAGCTTGGGGAGGGCCGACACAGATACGCAGTATTTT
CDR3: CASSLGRADTDTQYF

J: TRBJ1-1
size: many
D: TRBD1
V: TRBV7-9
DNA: TGTGCCAGCAGGGCCGGGACAGGGGGATATGCCACTGAAGCTTTCTTT
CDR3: CASRAGTGGYATEAFF

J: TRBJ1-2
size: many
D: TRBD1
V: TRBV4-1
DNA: TGCGCCAGCAGCCAAGCCCACACAGGGGGGGTTGTGGAAGGCTACACCTTC
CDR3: CASSQAHTGGVVEGYTF

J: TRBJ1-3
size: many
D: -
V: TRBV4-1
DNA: TGCGCCAGCAGCCAAGGCCAGGGGTCTGGAAACACCATATATTTT
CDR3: CASSQGQGSGNTIYF

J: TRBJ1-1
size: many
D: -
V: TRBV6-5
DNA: TGTGCCAGCAGTTACTTCCCCGAAAGGGAAGCTTTCTTT
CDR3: CASSYFPEREAFF

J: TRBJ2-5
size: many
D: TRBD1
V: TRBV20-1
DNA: TGCAGTGCTAGAGGACGGACAGGGGGACCTCAAGAGACCCAGTACTTC
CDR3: CSARGRTGGPQETQYF

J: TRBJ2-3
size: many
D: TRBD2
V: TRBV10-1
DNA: TGCGCCAGCAGTGAATTCTCCCTCGGGGGGTTGAATACGCAGTATTTT
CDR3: CASSEFSLGGLNTQYF

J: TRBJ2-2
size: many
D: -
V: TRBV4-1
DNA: TGCGCCAGCAGCCAAGATGGGCTTACATTGAACACCGGGGAGCTGTTTTTT
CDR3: CASSQDGLTLNTGELFF

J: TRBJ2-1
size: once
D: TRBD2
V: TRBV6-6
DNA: TGTGCCAGTGGAGCGGGAGGGCCACTTGATGAGCAGTTCTTC
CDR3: CASGAGGPLDEQFF

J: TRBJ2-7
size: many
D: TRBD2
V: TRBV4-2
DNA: TGTGCCAGCAGCCAGACCCTAGCGGGAGGACTCTACGAGCAGTACTTC
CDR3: CASSQTLAGGLYEQYF

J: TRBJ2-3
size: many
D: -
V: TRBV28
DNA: TGTGCCAGCATCCCCCAGGGAAAGACAGATACGCAGTATTTT
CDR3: CASIPQGKTDTQYF

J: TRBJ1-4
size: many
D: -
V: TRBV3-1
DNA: TGTGCCAGCAGCCAAGGCCCTCAGGGAGGAAAACTGTTTTTT
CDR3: CASSQGPQGGKLFF

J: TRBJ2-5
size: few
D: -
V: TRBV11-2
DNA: TGTGCCAGCAGCTTACCGTCCGGTGGCCAAGAGACCCAGTACTTC
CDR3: CASSLPSGGQETQYF

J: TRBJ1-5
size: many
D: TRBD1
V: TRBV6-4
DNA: TGTGCCAGCGGGGGACAGGATCCTCAGCCCCAGCATTTT
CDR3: CASGGQDPQPQHF

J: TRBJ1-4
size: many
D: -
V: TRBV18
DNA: TGTGCCAGCTCACAGGCCAATAATGAAAAACTGTTTTTT
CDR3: CASSQANNEKLFF

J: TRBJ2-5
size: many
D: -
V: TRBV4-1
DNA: TGCGCCAGCAGCCTCTCTGGGACTGGATCGCAAGAGACCCAGTACTTC
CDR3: CASSLSGTGSQETQYF

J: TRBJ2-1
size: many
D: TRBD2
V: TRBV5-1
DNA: TGCGCCAGCAGCTTAGGGACTAGCGGGAGCAATGAGCAGTTCTTC
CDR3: CASSLGTSGSNEQFF

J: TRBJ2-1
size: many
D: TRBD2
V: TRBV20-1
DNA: TGCAGTGCTGGACTAGCGGGCGGGGCAAATGAGCAGTTCTTC
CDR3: CSAGLAGGANEQFF

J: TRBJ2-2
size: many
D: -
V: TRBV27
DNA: TGTGCCAGCAGTTTAATGGGCACCGGGGAGCTGTTTTTT
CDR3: CASSLMGTGELFF

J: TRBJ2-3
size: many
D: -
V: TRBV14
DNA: TGTGCCAGCAGCCAAGATCCAACCCGTCGAGATACGCAGTATTTT
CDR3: CASSQDPTRRDTQYF

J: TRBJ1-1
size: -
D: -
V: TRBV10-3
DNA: TGTGCCATCAGTGCGGACACTGAAGCTTTCTTT
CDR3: CAISADTEAFF

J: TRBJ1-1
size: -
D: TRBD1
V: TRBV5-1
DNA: TGCGCCAGCAGAGGAGGGGGCGGCGTGGGCACTGAAGCTTTCTTT
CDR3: CASRGGGGVGTEAFF

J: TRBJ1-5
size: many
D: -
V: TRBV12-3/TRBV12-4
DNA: TGTGCCAGCAGTACCGGTCCTTTAGGAGGCCAGCCCCAGCATTTT
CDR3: CASSTGPLGGQPQHF

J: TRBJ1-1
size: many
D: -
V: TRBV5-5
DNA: TGTGCCAGCAGCTCGGGGGGTGTTCGGGAGACTGAAGCTTTCTTT
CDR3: CASSSGGVRETEAFF

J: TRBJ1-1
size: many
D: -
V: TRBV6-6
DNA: TGTGCCAGCAGTCCTGCCAACACTGAAGCTTTCTTT
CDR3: CASSPANTEAFF

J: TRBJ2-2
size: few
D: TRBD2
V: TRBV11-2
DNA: TGTGCCAGCTGTGCGGGAGACACCGGGGAGCTGTTTTTT
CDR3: CASCAGDTGELFF

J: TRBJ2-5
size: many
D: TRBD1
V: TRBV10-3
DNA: TGTGCCATCAGTACGGACAGGGGACAAGAGACCCAGTACTTC
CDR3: CAISTDRGQETQYF

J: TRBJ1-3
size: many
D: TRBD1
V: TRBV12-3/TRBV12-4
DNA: TGTGCCAGCAGTAAGGACAGGGCTGGAAACACCATATATTTT
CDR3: CASSKDRAGNTIYF

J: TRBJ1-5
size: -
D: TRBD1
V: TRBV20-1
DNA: TGCAGTGCTAGACCAAAGGGGGCTGATAGCAATCAGCCCCAGCATTTT
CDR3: CSARPKGADSNQPQHF

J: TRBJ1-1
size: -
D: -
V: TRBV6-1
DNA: TGTGCCAGCAGTTACTCCCGAGGGAACACTGAAGCTTTCTTT
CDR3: CASSYSRGNTEAFF

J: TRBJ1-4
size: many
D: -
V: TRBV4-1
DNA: TGCGCCAGCAGCCCAAGTCAGGGAGGGAATGAAAAACTGTTTTTT
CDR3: CASSPSQGGNEKLFF

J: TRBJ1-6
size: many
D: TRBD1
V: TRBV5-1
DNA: TGCGCCAGCAGCTCGACAGGGGAGAACTCCTATAATTCACCCCTCCACTTT
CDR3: CASSSTGENSYNSPLHF

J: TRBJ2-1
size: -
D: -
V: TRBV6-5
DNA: TGTGCCAGCAGCTACTCCAACGTAGGTGGGGCCCAGGGGCAGTTCTTC
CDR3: CASSYSNVGGAQGQFF

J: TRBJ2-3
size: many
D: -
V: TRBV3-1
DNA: TGTGCCAGCAGCCAAGATCGGGCACGCGCAGATACGCAGTATTTT
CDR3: CASSQDRARADTQYF

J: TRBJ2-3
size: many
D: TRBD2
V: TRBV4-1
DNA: TGCGCCAGCAGCCGTCTAGCGGCCACTAGCACAGATACGCAGTATTTT
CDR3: CASSRLAATSTDTQYF

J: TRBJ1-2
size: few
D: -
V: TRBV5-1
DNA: TGCGCCAGCAGCTTAACAGGGTCGACTAACTATGGCTACACCTTC
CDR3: CASSLTGSTNYGYTF

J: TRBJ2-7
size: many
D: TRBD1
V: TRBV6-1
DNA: TGTGCCAGCAGTGAATTTCCGGGACAGGGTTTTTCCGAGCAGTACTTC
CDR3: CASSEFPGQGFSEQYF

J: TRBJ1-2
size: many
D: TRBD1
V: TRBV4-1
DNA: TGCGCCAGCAGCCCCCGGGACAGGGGGGGGGATGGCTACACCTTC
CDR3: CASSPRDRGGDGYTF

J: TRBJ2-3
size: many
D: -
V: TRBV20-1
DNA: TGCAGTGCTAGAGGGGGCCTGTTGAGGCTCGTGGGGCCAGATACGCAGTATTTT
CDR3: CSARGGLLRLVGPDTQYF